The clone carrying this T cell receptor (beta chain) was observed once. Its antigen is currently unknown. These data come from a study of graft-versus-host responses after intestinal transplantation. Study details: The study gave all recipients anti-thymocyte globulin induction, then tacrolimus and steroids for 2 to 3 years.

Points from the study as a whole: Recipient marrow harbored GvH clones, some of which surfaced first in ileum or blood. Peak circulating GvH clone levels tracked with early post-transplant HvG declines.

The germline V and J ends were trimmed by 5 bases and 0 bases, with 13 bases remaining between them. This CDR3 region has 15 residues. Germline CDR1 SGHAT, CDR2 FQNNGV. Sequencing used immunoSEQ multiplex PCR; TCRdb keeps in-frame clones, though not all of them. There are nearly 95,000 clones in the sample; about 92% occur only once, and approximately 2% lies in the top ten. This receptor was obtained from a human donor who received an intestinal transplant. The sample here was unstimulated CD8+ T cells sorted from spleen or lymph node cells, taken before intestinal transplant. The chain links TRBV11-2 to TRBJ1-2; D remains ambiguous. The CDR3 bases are TGTGCCAGCAGCGCCTACTTACGCACTAACTATGGCTACACCTTC. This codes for CASSAYLRTNYGYTF.